This T cell receptor (beta chain) was sequenced for a study of vaccination effects on CD4 cells after COVID-19. Profiling relied on immunoSEQ multiplex PCR, and the TCRdb table lists in-frame clones only, not all of them. This sample yields 35,000 to 45,000 clones, of which approximately 68% are seen a single time; under 15% belongs to the top ten. In regard to this clone: Its antigen is not identified.

Ahead of sequencing, the ViraFEST assay grew antigen-specific CD4+ T cells using viral peptide pools. After roughly ten days in culture, the CD4+ T cells were isolated. Vaccinated participants had no history of SARS-CoV-2 infection and tested negative for nucleocapsid antibodies. The CDR3 runs 14 residues. Per germline, CDR1 GTSNPN and CDR2 SVGIG (reference sequence). V gave up 0 bases and J gave up 2 bases, with 10 bases separating them. The chain couples TRBV30 to TRBJ2-5, with a weak D call TRBD2 (6 bases). The starting material was CD4+ T cells from PBMCs cultured with HCoV-OC43 spike peptides, obtained before COVID-19 vaccination. Subset in this sample: HCoV-OC43 spike overlapping peptide pool stimulation. This TCR was recovered from a human donor who received a COVID-19 vaccine. CDR3 sequence reads: CAWSVRGGQETQYF. The CDR3 DNA sequence: TGTGCCTGGAGTGTACGTGGGGGGCAAGAGACCCAGTACTTC. The variable domain in full, with the rest retrieved from reference TRBV30 and TRBJ2-5, is SQTIHQWPATLVQPVGSPLSLECTVEGTSNPNLYWYRQAAGRGLQLLFYSVGIGQISSEVPQNLSASRPQDRQFILSSKKLLLSDSGFYLCAWSVRGGQETQYFGPGTRLLVL.